This T cell receptor beta chain was captured by sequencing in a study of cytomegalovirus exposure and HLA in healthy donors. This clone is a singleton in its sample. The germline V gene has CDR1 MNHEY and CDR2 SMNVEV (reference sequence). Trimming took 5 bases from V and 3 from J, leaving 13 bases between them. The CDR3 sequence is 14 residues long. Here immunoSEQ multiplex PCR was the method, and the copy in TCRdb shows in-frame clones only, minus some. The repertoire holds roughly 130,000 clones, with about 90% as singletons. The source material was PBMCs. This chain uses TRBV27 with TRBJ1-1; the D gene is possibly TRBD1 (6 bases). This TCR came from a man aged 25 to 40 in good health and CMV-seronegative. CDR3 amino acids: CASSLQGLYTEAFF. In DNA form, the CDR3 reads TGTGCCAGCAGTCTCCAGGGGCTTTACACTGAAGCTTTCTTT.